This T cell receptor (beta chain) was observed in a study of blood T cell repertoires in COVID-19. Study at large: Collection of acute and convalescent COVID-19 samples took place in the United States, Italy and Spain. Nucleic acid was either cDNA or gDNA, and it came from T cells, B-cell-depleted T cells, or PBMCs.

Per the original data handling: Amplification from reference gene primers served as the basis for estimated nucleated cell counts. Repertoires were generated with immunoSEQ multiplex PCR, while TCRdb's copy carries only in-frame clones and drops some. V, J and clone size are those of that table, while D and trimming were read from the DNA. The sample consists of some 100,000 clones, roughly 88% of them appearing once. The V gene end was trimmed by 4 bases and the J gene end by 3 bases; junction bases not matched to a gene: 4. Germline CDR1 is MNHEY and CDR2 is SVGAGI. This CDR3 is 15 amino acids long.

This chain joins TRBV6-5 and TRBJ2-7; TRBD2 agrees at 12 bases. Specimen: peripheral blood. The source is a woman of 80 years or more with active or convalescent COVID-19. The DNA of the CDR3 is TGTGCCAGCAGTTCGAGGACTAGCGGGATCTACGAGCAGTACTTC. Its protein is CASSSRTSGIYEQYF.